These 14 T cell receptor beta chains were all obtained from the same sample, sequenced in a study of radiation and T cells in renal cell carcinoma. Time point of the sample: blood 2 weeks post-SBRT. This sample's treatment: 15 Gy SBRT to primary tumor, nephrectomy 4 weeks later. Assay: immunoSEQ multiplex PCR; the TCRdb copy retains only in-frame clones and omits some. The table has approximately 75,000 clones, 82% seen once; the top ten hold 5.5% to 7.5%. The material was blood, obtained from a patient whose treatment included radiotherapy and nephrectomy. These receptors all stem from a man aged 55-75 years with renal cell carcinoma.

The V gene is TRBV5-8, the J gene TRBJ2-7; no definite D call. The CDR3 has 17 amino acids. Germline V gene sequence: CDR1 SGHTS, CDR2 YDEGEE. V was shortened by 1 base and J by 4 bases, with 21 bases between the two germline ends. CDR3 sequence reads: CASSLHRGRASRYEQYF. The DNA for the CDR3 is TGTGCCAGCAGCTTGCATCGAGGTCGAGCTTCGAGATACGAGCAGTACTTC.

V is TRBV13 and J is TRBJ2-7, with 12 bases fitting TRBD2. There are 19 residues in the CDR3. CDR1 is PRHDT and CDR2 is FYEKMQ in the germline V gene (reference sequence). V lost 0 bases and J lost 2; bases outside the gene matches: 11. CDR3: CASSLGRLAGVHDPYEQYF. In DNA, the CDR3 is TGTGCCAGCAGCTTAGGAAGACTAGCGGGAGTCCATGATCCCTACGAGCAGTACTTC.

The rearrangement joins TRBV6-7 to TRBJ2-7, with 7 nucleotides matching TRBD1. TRBV6-7 belongs to the ORF category, with a function that is uncertain. The V and J ends lost 0 bases and 7 bases, in that order; junction bases with no gene match: 18. There are 18 residues in the CDR3. CDR3 sequence (DNA): TGTGCCAGCAGTTACTCCAAATCGTCCCGACAGGGCCCCAGGGAGCAGTACTTC. Its protein is CASSYSKSSRQGPREQYF.

A few counts support this clone. The V and J genes are TRBV27 and TRBJ1-2; no reliable D call. The CDR3 extends over 12 amino acids. In germline, CDR1 is MNHEY, CDR2 SMNVEV (reference sequence). V lost 0 bases to trimming and J lost 8 bases, with 7 bases between them. Written as DNA, the CDR3 is TGTGCCAGCAGTTTATCGGGCGGCGGCTACACCTTC. This gives the protein CASSLSGGGYTF.

The gene calls are TRBV6-5 and TRBJ2-7, with 10 bases lining up with TRBD1. Trimming removed 5 bases from V and 1 base from J; junction bases left unmatched: 2. The CDR3 covers 14 residues. Germline CDR1 reads MNHEY; CDR2 reads SVGAGI. CDR3 bases: TGTGCCAGCAGTGGGGACAGGGGTTCCTACGAGCAGTACTTC. It is translated as CASSGDRGSYEQYF.

This clone was counted a single time. The V call is TRBV6-5, the J call TRBJ2-3; D is unclear. The CDR3 consists of 11 residues. V was clipped by 6 bases and J by 5 bases, with 6 bases between them. Germline loops: CDR1 MNHEY, CDR2 SVGAGI. The CDR3 DNA sequence: TGTGCCAGCAGCAAAAAAGATACGCAGTATTTT. Translated, it gives CASSKKDTQYF.

This clone was counted a single time. The chain is built from TRBV7-2 and TRBJ2-4; D possibly corresponds to TRBD1 (6 bases). V was cut by 1 base and J by 8 bases, with 15 bases left in between. Germline lookup yields CDR1 SGHTA and CDR2 FQGNSA. This CDR3 has 15 amino acids. The CDR3 loop is CASSLEGRGVDIQYF. CDR3 coding DNA: TGTGCCAGCAGCTTAGAGGGCAGGGGAGTGGACATTCAGTACTTC.

The chain recombines TRBV6-6 with TRBJ2-7; maybe TRBD2 (6 bases). With 7 bases removed from V and 6 bases from J, the gap between germline ends came to 19 bases. The CDR3 runs 14 residues. In germline, CDR1 is MNHNY, CDR2 SVGAGI (reference sequence). CDR3 amino acids: CASKEGGDPREQYF. The CDR3 DNA reads as TGTGCCAGCAAAGAGGGCGGGGACCCTCGCGAGCAGTACTTC.

Here the CDR3 reads CASTLDSFYGYTF. For the CDR3, the DNA is TGTGCCAGCACCTTAGACAGCTTCTATGGCTACACCTTC. The chain employs TRBV28 and TRBJ1-2; maybe TRBD1 (5 bases). The V end lost 7 bases, the J end lost 4 bases, and 13 bases lay between the germline ends. The CDR3 is 13 residues long. Per germline, CDR1 MDHEN and CDR2 SYDVKM.

The genes are TRBV4-1 and TRBJ2-7; D is unresolved. The germline V gene has CDR1 MGHRA and CDR2 YSYEKL. The V end was cut by 1 base, the J end by 1 base, with 11 bases between. The CDR3 is 15 residues long. The CDR3 DNA reads TGCGCCAGCAGCCAAGCCCACGGCCGGTCCTACGAGCAGTACTTC. This translates into CASSQAHGRSYEQYF.

This clone was picked up one time. The chain combines TRBV19 with TRBJ2-5, with a tentative D call TRBD1 (6 bases). Trimming shortened V by 5 bases and J by 2 bases, and 18 bases separated the two germline ends. The CDR3 is 16 residues long. Germline assignment: CDR1 LNHDA and CDR2 SQIVND (reference sequence). The CDR3 is CASSDLQGWGQETQYF. The CDR3 DNA reads TGTGCCAGTAGTGACCTACAGGGCTGGGGACAAGAGACCCAGTACTTC.

The CDR3 region is CASSQDREGYEQYF. The CDR3 DNA is TGCGCCAGCAGCCAAGATCGGGAGGGCTACGAGCAGTACTTC. This rearrangement joins TRBV4-1 to TRBJ2-7, with 8 nucleotides matching TRBD2. The junction had 1 base not matched to a gene; V was cut back by 0 bases and J by 3 bases. This CDR3 region has 14 residues. The germline gives CDR1 MGHRA, CDR2 YSYEKL.

V and J are TRBV9 and TRBJ1-5; D gene uncertain. Between the trimmed V and J ends, which lost 0 bases and 4 bases, there was a span of 14 bases. This CDR3 comprises 16 residues. Germline V gives CDR1 SGDLS, CDR2 YYNGEE. CDR3 loop: CASSVGGEPRNQPQHF. DNA for the CDR3: TGTGCCAGCAGCGTAGGTGGTGAACCGAGGAATCAGCCCCAGCATTTT.

This CDR3 reads CASSESREKLFF. In DNA form, the CDR3 reads TGCGCCAGCAGTGAGTCCCGCGAAAAACTGTTTTTT. The gene calls are TRBV10-2 and TRBJ1-4, with unresolved D. The V and J ends lost 0 bases and 8 bases respectively, with 4 bases between them. The germline V gene encodes CDR1 WSHSY and CDR2 SAAADI. The CDR3 is 12 residues long.